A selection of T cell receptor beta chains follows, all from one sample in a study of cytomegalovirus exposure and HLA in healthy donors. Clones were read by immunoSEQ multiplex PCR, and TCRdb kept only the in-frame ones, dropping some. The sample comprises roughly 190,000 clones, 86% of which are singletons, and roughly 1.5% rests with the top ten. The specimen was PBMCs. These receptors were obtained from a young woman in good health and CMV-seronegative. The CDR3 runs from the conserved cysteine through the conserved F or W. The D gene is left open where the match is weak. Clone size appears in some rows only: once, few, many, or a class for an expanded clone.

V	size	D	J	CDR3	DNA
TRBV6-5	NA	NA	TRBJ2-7	CASSYGQGQAYEQYF	TGTGCCAGCAGTTACGGGCAGGGTCAAGCCTACGAGCAGTACTTC
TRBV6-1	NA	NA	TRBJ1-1	CASSWGTLNTEAFF	TGTGCCAGCAGTTGGGGCACACTGAACACTGAAGCTTTCTTT
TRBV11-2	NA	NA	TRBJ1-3	CASSLVFGPSGNTIYF	TGTGCCAGCAGCTTAGTTTTTGGGCCCTCTGGAAACACCATATATTTT
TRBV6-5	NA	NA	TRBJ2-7	CASSYGGEAYEQYF	TGTGCCAGCAGTTACGGGGGCGAAGCCTACGAGCAGTACTTC
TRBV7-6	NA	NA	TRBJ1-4	CASSTSSTGSGEKLFF	TGTGCCAGCAGCACGAGTTCCACAGGGAGCGGCGAAAAACTGTTTTTT
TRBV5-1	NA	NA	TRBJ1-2	CASSLGGAPLYNYGYTF	TGCGCCAGCAGCTTAGGGGGGGCCCCACTTTACAACTATGGCTACACCTTC
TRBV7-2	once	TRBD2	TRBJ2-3	CASGRSGVVDTQYF	TGTGCCAGCGGGAGGAGCGGGGTGGTAGATACGCAGTATTTT
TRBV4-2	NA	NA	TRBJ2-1	CASSQAVNEQFF	TGTGCCAGCAGCCAAGCTGTAAATGAGCAGTTCTTC
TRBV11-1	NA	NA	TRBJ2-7	CASSPNRYEQYF	TGTGCCAGCAGCCCCAACAGGTACGAGCAGTACTTT
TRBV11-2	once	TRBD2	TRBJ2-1	CASSLPTILAGGTEQFF	TGTGCCAGCAGCTTACCCACCATACTAGCGGGGGGAACAGAGCAGTTCTTC
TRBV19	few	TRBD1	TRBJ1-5	CASRSDRARNQPQHF	TGTGCCAGTAGGTCGGACAGGGCACGCAATCAGCCCCAGCATTTT
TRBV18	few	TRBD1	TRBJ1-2	CASSPTPGTGSLAHNYGYTF	TGTGCCAGCTCACCCACTCCGGGGACAGGGAGTTTGGCCCACAACTATGGCTACACCTTC
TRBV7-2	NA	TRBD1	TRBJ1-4	CASSRGTGGGTNEKLFF	TGTGCCAGCAGCCGCGGGACAGGGGGAGGTACTAATGAAAAACTGTTTTTT
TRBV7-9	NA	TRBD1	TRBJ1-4	CASSLDTGVAGEKLFF	TGTGCCAGCAGCTTAGATACAGGGGTTGCTGGTGAAAAACTGTTTTTT
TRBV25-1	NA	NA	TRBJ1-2	CASSDGVYDYGYTF	TGTGCCAGCAGTGATGGAGTCTATGACTATGGCTACACCTTC
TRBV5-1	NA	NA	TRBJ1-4	CASSTGSANEKLFF	TGCGCCAGCTCCACAGGGTCCGCTAATGAAAAACTGTTTTTT
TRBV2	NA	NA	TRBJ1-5	CASNQGQVGWPQHF	TGTGCCAGCAACCAGGGCCAGGTGGGTTGGCCCCAGCATTTT
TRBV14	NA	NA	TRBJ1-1	CASSQRETAEAFF	TGTGCCAGCAGCCAACGAGAAACGGCTGAAGCTTTCTTT
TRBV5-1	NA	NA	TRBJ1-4	CASSAYEGFLATNEKLFF	TGCGCCAGCAGCGCATATGAGGGATTTCTTGCAACTAATGAAAAACTGTTTTTT
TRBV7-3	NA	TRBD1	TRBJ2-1	CASSSGTGGNEQFF	TGTGCCAGCAGCTCCGGGACAGGGGGCAATGAGCAGTTCTTC
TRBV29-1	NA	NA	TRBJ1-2	CSVLQVINYGYTF	TGCAGCGTTTTACAGGTGATTAACTATGGCTACACCTTC
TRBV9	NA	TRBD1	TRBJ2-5	CASSEGTGGYQETQYF	TGTGCCAGCAGCGAGGGGACAGGGGGCTACCAAGAGACCCAGTACTTC
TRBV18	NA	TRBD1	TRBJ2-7	CASSPDRVGPYEQYF	TGTGCCAGCTCACCGGACAGGGTAGGTCCCTACGAGCAGTACTTC